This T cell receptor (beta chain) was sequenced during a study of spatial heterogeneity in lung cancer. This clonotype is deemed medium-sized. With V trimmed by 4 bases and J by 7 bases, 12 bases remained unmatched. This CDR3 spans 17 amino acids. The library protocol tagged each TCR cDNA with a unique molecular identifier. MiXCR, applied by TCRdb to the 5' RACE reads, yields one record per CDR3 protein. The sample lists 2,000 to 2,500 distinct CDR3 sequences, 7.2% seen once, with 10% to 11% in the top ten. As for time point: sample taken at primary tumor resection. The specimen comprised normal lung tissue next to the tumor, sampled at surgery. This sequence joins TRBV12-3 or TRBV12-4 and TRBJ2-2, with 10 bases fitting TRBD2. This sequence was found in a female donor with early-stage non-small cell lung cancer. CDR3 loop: CASSSFLAGVAGGELFF. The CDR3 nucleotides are TGTGCCAGCAGTTCCTTTCTAGCGGGGGTCGCGGGCGGGGAGCTGTTTTTT.